This passage covers 16 T cell receptor beta chains from one sample sequenced in a study of blood T cell repertoires in COVID-19. Assay: immunoSEQ multiplex PCR; the TCRdb copy retains only in-frame clones and omits some. In the table there are 110,000 to 150,000 clones, 75% to 90% of which are singletons. Sequencing was carried out using PBMCs or T cells enriched from blood (not recorded which). The receptor set was obtained from a man aged 50 or older who had recovered from COVID-19.

This rearrangement joins TRBV2 to TRBJ1-1; D possibly corresponds to TRBD1 (5 bases). V gave up 7 bases and J gave up 1 base, with 16 bases separating them. There are 15 residues in the CDR3. The germline CDR1 and CDR2 sequences are SNHLY and FYNNEI. The CDR3 is CASIRQWEGNTEAFF. In DNA, the CDR3 is TGTGCCAGCATCCGACAGTGGGAAGGGAACACTGAAGCTTTCTTT. The full variable domain, rest sourced from reference TRBV2 and TRBJ1-1, is EPEVTQTPSHQVTQMGQEVILRCVPISNHLYFYWYRQILGQKVEFLVSFYNNEISEKSEIFDDQFSVERPDGSNFTLKIRSTKLEDSAMYFCASIRQWEGNTEAFFGQGTRLTVV.

Only a few counts were recorded for this clone. The chain couples TRBV7-8 to TRBJ2-1; 8 bases line up with TRBD2. Germline CDR1 reads SGHVS; CDR2 reads FQNEAQ. The J segment lost 7 bases and the V segment lost 4 bases, leaving 9 bases of the junction unmatched. The CDR3 spans 15 residues. The CDR3 loop reads CASSYRGGNWNEQFF. In nucleotides, the CDR3 is TGTGCCAGCAGCTACCGGGGGGGTAATTGGAATGAGCAGTTCTTC.

The chain recombines TRBV7-9 with TRBJ1-3; TRBD1 aligns across 7 bases. CDR1 is SEHNR, CDR2 FQNEAQ, per germline (reference sequence). The junction had 11 bases not matched to a gene; V was cut back by 5 bases and J by 4 bases. CDR3 length equals 16 residues. CDR3 protein: CASSPTGLLGGNTIYF. The DNA of the CDR3 is TGTGCCAGCAGCCCGACAGGGCTGCTGGGGGGAAACACCATATATTTT.

Points on this clone: A junction end diverges from the germline sequence, so it may reflect a read error. The chain carries TRBV28 and TRBJ1-5; possible D gene TRBD1, 6 bases. The germline CDR1 and CDR2 sequences are MDHEN and SYDVKM. The CDR3 covers 16 residues. CDR3 bases: TGTGCCAGCAGTTTTCCCCAGGGGTTTAAGAATCAGTCCCAGCATTTT. Residues: CASSFPQGFKNQSQHF.

The chain recombines TRBV18 with TRBJ1-2; 11 bases are shared with TRBD1. The germline gives CDR1 KGHSH, CDR2 LQKENI. Trimming cost V 3 bases and J 4 bases; bases outside gene matches: 1. CDR3 length equals 14 residues. DNA of the CDR3: TGTGCCAGCTCACCCGGGACAGGGGGCTATGGCTACACCTTC. It is translated as CASSPGTGGYGYTF.

The chain uses TRBV5-5 and TRBJ2-3; 15 nucleotides line up with TRBD2. The ends lost 2 bases at V and 7 bases at J; junction bases unmatched: 5. The CDR3 runs 16 residues. Germline CDR1 SGHKS, CDR2 YYEKEE (reference sequence). The CDR3 sequence: CASSLPGLAGGNTQYF. In DNA, the CDR3 is TGTGCCAGCAGCTTACCGGGACTAGCGGGGGGTAATACGCAGTATTTT.

This rearrangement joins TRBV11-2 to TRBJ1-6; D remains unclear. The CDR3 loop spans 15 amino acids. V dropped 2 bases and J dropped 4 bases, with 9 bases sitting between them. Germline CDR1 SGHAT, CDR2 FQNNGV. CDR3 sequence reads: CASSLRLEYNSPLHF. The CDR3 nucleotides are TGTGCCAGCAGCTTAAGGTTGGAGTATAATTCACCCCTCCACTTT.

This chain joins TRBV11-2 and TRBJ1-3; no clear D gene. This CDR3 contains 13 residues. The V end lost 8 bases, the J end lost 0 bases, and 8 bases lay between the germline ends. CDR1 is SGHAT and CDR2 is FQNNGV in the germline V gene. The CDR3 spells CASVKHSGNTIYF. The CDR3 nucleotides are TGTGCCAGCGTAAAACACTCTGGAAACACCATATATTTT. Looking up the rest from reference TRBV11-2 and TRBJ1-3 gives the full variable domain: EAGVAQSPRYKIIEKRQSVAFWCNPISGHATLYWYQQILGQGPKLLIQFQNNGVVDDSQLPKDRFSAERLKGVDSTLKIQPAKLEDSAVYLCASVKHSGNTIYFGEGSWLTVV.

This chain joins TRBV19 and TRBJ2-1; 9 bases fit TRBD2. In germline, CDR1 is LNHDA, CDR2 SQIVND (reference sequence). The J segment lost 2 bases and the V segment lost 4 bases, leaving 3 bases of the junction unmatched. This CDR3 has 15 amino acids. DNA for the CDR3: TGTGCCAGTAGTAACATAGCGGGGGCCTACAATGAGCAGTTCTTC. Encoded protein: CASSNIAGAYNEQFF. Full variable domain (rest looked up from reference TRBV19 and TRBJ2-1): DGGITQSPKYLFRKEGQNVTLSCEQNLNHDAMYWYRQDPGQGLRLIYYSQIVNDFQKGDIAEGYSVSREKKESFPLTVTSAQKNPTAFYLCASSNIAGAYNEQFFGPGTRLTVL.

The chain joins TRBV5-1 to TRBJ2-3, with D tentatively TRBD2 (7 bases). The ends were cut back, 4 bases at V and 1 base at J, with 19 bases in the middle. Germline V lookup: CDR1 SGHRS, CDR2 YFSETQ. This CDR3 has 17 amino acids. The CDR3 DNA follows: TGCGCCAGCAGCCATGAATCGGCGGGGGCGGGCACAGATACGCAGTATTTT. Translated, it gives CASSHESAGAGTDTQYF.

The gene calls are TRBV7-3 and TRBJ1-3; 8 nucleotides line up with TRBD1. Germline lookup yields CDR1 SGHTA and CDR2 FQGTGA. V lost 1 base to trimming and J lost 4 bases; unmatched junction nucleotides: 6. This CDR3 is 16 amino acids long. For the CDR3, the DNA is TGTGCCAGCAGCTTAAGGGACAGGATAACGGGAAACACCATATATTTT. Translated: CASSLRDRITGNTIYF.

The chain combines TRBV7-2 with TRBJ1-5; 7 positions match TRBD1. The CDR3 is made up of 16 amino acids. V shed 3 bases, J shed 0 bases, and the junction held 5 bases outside the gene matches. Looked up from germline, CDR1 is SGHTA and CDR2 is FQGNSA. CDR3 residues: CASSLGQYNSNQPQHF. CDR3 nucleotide sequence: TGTGCCAGCAGCTTGGGACAGTACAATAGCAATCAGCCCCAGCATTTT.

The chain carries TRBV6-5 and TRBJ2-2; TRBD2 is a possible D gene (6 bases). Germline values: CDR1 MNHEY, CDR2 SVGAGI. The CDR3 extends over 13 amino acids. V lost 3 bases and J 9 bases, leaving 11 bases between the germline ends. CDR3 protein: CASSYGRYRELFF. The CDR3 region has the DNA TGTGCCAGCAGTTATGGGAGGTATAGGGAGCTGTTTTTT.

The gene calls are TRBV9 and TRBJ2-5; perhaps TRBD1 as D (7 bases). Between the trimmed V and J ends, which lost 3 bases and 5 bases, there was a span of 29 bases. Germline lookup yields CDR1 SGDLS and CDR2 YYNGEE. The CDR3 has 19 residues. In DNA form, the CDR3 reads TGTGCCAGCAGCGGACTAGGATATACCGGGACAGCTAAGGGGGAGACCCAGTACTTC. Encoded protein: CASSGLGYTGTAKGETQYF.

The rearrangement uses TRBV7-9 and TRBJ1-4, with 9 bases fitting TRBD1. The germline V gene encodes CDR1 SEHNR and CDR2 FQNEAQ (reference sequence). The trim removed 5 bases at V and 5 bases at J, leaving 6 bases unmatched. This CDR3 is 15 amino acids long. The CDR3 DNA sequence: TGTGCCAGCAGCCGGGGACAGGGAACAAATGAAAAACTGTTTTTT. Translation gives CASSRGQGTNEKLFF.

This clone was counted once. The J gene is TRBJ1-5, the V gene TRBV5-6, with 7 bases aligning to TRBD1. The V and J ends lost 4 bases and 0 bases, in that order; junction bases with no gene match: 7. The CDR3 has 16 residues. CDR1 SGHDT and CDR2 YYEEEE come from the germline V gene. CDR3 in DNA: TGTGCCAGCAGCCGAACCGGGACAGTTAGCAATCAGCCCCAGCATTTT. Residues: CASSRTGTVSNQPQHF.